The text below deals with one T cell receptor beta chain. The CDR3 has 14 amino acids. Germline loops: CDR1 MNHEY, CDR2 SVGAGI. The trim removed 6 bases at V and 5 bases at J, leaving 5 bases unmatched. PCR primers comprised 60 Vbeta and 13 Jbeta primers. The method was immunoSEQ multiplex PCR; TCRdb's version includes in-frame clones alone and lacks a portion of them. The table has more than 110,000 clones, just over 70% seen once. The sample is drawn from a study of cytomegalovirus exposure and HLA in healthy donors. The sequencing sample was made of PBMCs. V and J are TRBV6-5 and TRBJ1-1, with TRBD1 matching over 11 bases. This TCR was sampled from a woman aged 25 to 45 in good health and CMV-seronegative. CDR3 DNA: TGTGCCAGCAGACGGGGACAGGGGGGTACTGAAGCTTTCTTT. Its translation is CASRRGQGGTEAFF.